These 17 T cell receptor beta chains share one sample of origin, sequenced in a study of T cell responses to AZD1222 COVID-19 vaccine. The table came from immunoSEQ multiplex PCR; TCRdb's copy has only in-frame clones and leaves some out. The sample holds roughly 170,000 clones; roughly nine tenths are singletons and the top ten take roughly 3.1%. The material sequenced was peripheral blood, taken on day 0 of AZD1222 vaccination. Every receptor here comes from an adult in good health.

This chain uses TRBV6-5 with TRBJ2-7; D unresolved. Trimming cost V 4 bases and J 2 bases, with 12 bases left between them. The CDR3 is 14 residues long. The germline CDR1 and CDR2 sequences are MNHEY and SVGAGI. CDR3 amino acids: CASSLTDRTYEQYF. CDR3 nucleotides: TGTGCCAGCAGTTTAACAGACCGGACCTACGAGCAGTACTTC.

J is TRBJ1-1 and V is TRBV9; D is unresolved. The CDR3 loop spans 13 amino acids. V was cut by 4 bases and J by 1 base, with 8 bases left in between. The germline V gene has CDR1 SGDLS and CDR2 YYNGEE. The CDR3, as DNA: TGTGCCAGCAGCCCGAGACGGAACACTGAAGCTTTCTTT. Translated: CASSPRRNTEAFF.

The CDR3 reads CAVLAGEDTSYEQYF. Written as DNA, the CDR3 is TGCGCCGTGCTAGCGGGGGAGGATACCTCCTACGAGCAGTACTTC. This chain links TRBV10-1 with TRBJ2-7, with 10 nucleotides matching TRBD2. The trim removed 11 bases at V and 0 bases at J, leaving 10 bases unmatched. This CDR3 is built from 15 residues. CDR1 WNHNN and CDR2 SYGVQD come from the germline V gene (reference sequence).

The chain employs TRBV19 and TRBJ2-5; 10 nucleotides line up with TRBD1. Germline V gene data show CDR1 as LNHDA and CDR2 as SQIVND (reference sequence). CDR3 size: 15 residues. The junction had 4 bases not matched to a gene; V was cut back by 3 bases and J by 3 bases. This CDR3 reads CASSIGGTGEETQYF. CDR3 nucleotides: TGTGCCAGTAGTATTGGAGGGACAGGGGAAGAGACCCAGTACTTC.

The chain links TRBV30 to TRBJ2-7, with 15 bases matching TRBD2. This CDR3 region has 16 residues. Losses at the gene ends were 1 base for V and 3 bases for J; bases not matched to a gene: 4. CDR1 and CDR2 (germline): GTSNPN, SVGIG (reference sequence). CDR3 loop: CAWSGTSGGAGYEQYF. DNA for the CDR3: TGTGCCTGGAGTGGGACTAGCGGGGGGGCAGGCTACGAGCAGTACTTC.

The rearrangement uses TRBV6-2 or TRBV6-3 and TRBJ1-5, with 7 bases fitting TRBD1. This CDR3 is built from 13 residues. The junction had 4 bases not matched to a gene; V was cut back by 2 bases and J by 9 bases. Per germline, CDR1 MNHEY and CDR2 SVGEGT. CDR3 nucleotides: TGTGCCAGCAGTTACCAGGGGGTCGGGCCCCAGCATTTT. Encoded protein: CASSYQGVGPQHF.

This chain connects TRBV18 to TRBJ2-2; D gene unclear. V lost 1 base and J 6 bases, leaving 3 bases between the germline ends. This CDR3 has 12 amino acids. Germline loops: CDR1 KGHSH, CDR2 LQKENI. DNA for the CDR3: TGTGCCAGCTCACCACGAGCCGGGGAGCTGTTTTTT. Encoded protein: CASSPRAGELFF. The variable domain in full, completed from reference TRBV18 and TRBJ2-2, reads NAGVMQNPRHLVRRRGQEARLRCSPMKGHSHVYWYRQLPEEGLKFMVYLQKENIIDESGMPKERFSAEFPKEGPSILRIQQVVRGDSAAYFCASSPRAGELFFGEGSRLTVL.

This rearrangement joins TRBV3-1 (or the pseudogene TRBV3-2) to TRBJ2-7; TRBD2 matches at 13 bases. The CDR3 is made up of 18 amino acids. The V segment lost 4 bases and the J segment 2 bases; nucleotides outside the gene matches: 11. Germline loops: CDR1 LGHDT, CDR2 YNNKEL (reference sequence). CDR3 region: CASSPGLAGASQTYEQYF. DNA of the CDR3: TGTGCCAGCAGCCCCGGACTAGCGGGGGCCTCCCAAACCTACGAGCAGTACTTC.

This chain connects TRBV23-1 to TRBJ2-1; perhaps TRBD2 as D (6 bases). TRBV23-1 counts as an open reading frame of uncertain function. This CDR3 comprises 19 residues. Trimming removed 0 bases at V and 5 bases at J, with 23 bases between. The CDR3 region is CASSQSRGGAIPLDNEQFF. CDR3 in DNA: TGCGCCAGCAGTCAATCTAGAGGCGGGGCGATTCCATTAGACAATGAGCAGTTCTTC.

V and J are TRBV18 and TRBJ2-2; no clear D gene. There are 15 residues in the CDR3. V was shortened by 1 base and J by 0 bases, with 6 bases between the two germline ends. CDR1 is KGHSH and CDR2 is LQKENI in the germline V gene. The CDR3 spells CASSPLQTNTGELFF. As DNA, the CDR3 is TGTGCCAGCTCACCACTACAAACGAACACCGGGGAGCTGTTTTTT.

The chain uses TRBV18 and TRBJ2-5, with D possibly being TRBD2 (7 bases). Germline V gives CDR1 KGHSH, CDR2 LQKENI. V was cut by 3 bases and J by 1 base, with 9 bases left in between. The CDR3 contains 14 residues. Written as DNA, the CDR3 is TGTGCCAGCTCACCGGCGGGGGCCCAAGAGACCCAGTACTTC. Translation gives CASSPAGAQETQYF.

The rearrangement links TRBV7-6 to TRBJ1-1, with D possibly TRBD1 on 5 matching bases. Trimming pared 0 bases from V and 0 bases from J, leaving 11 bases between. This CDR3 contains 16 residues. The germline CDR1 and CDR2 sequences are SGHVS and FNYEAQ. The DNA of the CDR3 is TGTGCCAGCAGCTTAGCCCGTGCAGGGATGAACACTGAAGCTTTCTTT. The encoded protein is CASSLARAGMNTEAFF.

The chain employs TRBV4-3 and TRBJ2-2; TRBD2 agrees at 9 bases. The CDR3 is 17 amino acids. Germline V gene sequence: CDR1 LGHNA, CDR2 YSLEER. Losses at the gene ends were 0 bases for V and 4 bases for J; bases not matched to a gene: 6. CDR3 region: CASSQDRRGGPTGELFF. The CDR3 DNA sequence: TGCGCCAGCAGCCAAGATCGGCGGGGGGGCCCCACCGGGGAGCTGTTTTTT.

The chain is built from TRBV9 and TRBJ2-3; TRBD2 agrees at 8 bases. Looked up from germline, CDR1 is SGDLS and CDR2 is YYNGEE. V gave up 3 bases and J gave up 1 base; unmatched junction bases: 4. The CDR3 loop spans 15 amino acids. The CDR3, as DNA: TGTGCCAGCAGCGCCGGACTAGCCCGCACAGATACGCAGTATTTT. It yields the protein CASSAGLARTDTQYF.

This chain uses TRBV7-9 with TRBJ1-2, with 8 bases fitting TRBD1. CDR3 length equals 13 residues. The trim removed 6 bases at V and 4 bases at J, leaving 4 bases unmatched. CDR1 and CDR2 (germline): SEHNR, FQNEAQ (reference sequence). The chain's CDR3 is CASSSGGPYGYTF. Here the CDR3 DNA reads TGTGCCAGCAGTTCAGGGGGCCCCTATGGCTACACCTTC.

V and J are TRBV13 and TRBJ2-1; TRBD2 matches at 9 bases. Germline CDR1 PRHDT, CDR2 FYEKMQ (reference sequence). This CDR3 spans 15 amino acids. J gave up 4 bases and V 2 bases, and 3 bases lay outside the gene matches. CDR3 sequence reads: CASSLFSGGYNEQFF. The DNA of the CDR3 is TGTGCCAGCAGCTTATTCAGCGGGGGGTACAATGAGCAGTTCTTC.

The chain is built from TRBV5-1 and TRBJ2-1; TRBD2 matches at 7 bases. The V and J ends lost 7 bases and 2 bases, in that order; junction bases with no gene match: 9. CDR3 length equals 15 residues. CDR1 and CDR2 (germline): SGHRS, YFSETQ. In DNA, the CDR3 is TGCGCCAGCCACCCGACGGGGGGACCCTACAATGAGCAGTTCTTC. This sequence encodes CASHPTGGPYNEQFF.